Shown below are 13 T cell receptor beta chains from a single sample sequenced in a study of cytomegalovirus exposure and HLA in healthy donors. PCR amplification relied on 60 Vbeta primers (plus 13 Jbeta primers). Repertoires were generated with immunoSEQ multiplex PCR, while TCRdb's copy carries only in-frame clones and drops some. The sample yields about 85,000 clones, about 80% seen once. The source material was PBMCs. The receptor source for this set is a man between 45 and 60 years old in good health and CMV-seropositive.

J is TRBJ1-1 and V is TRBV29-1; D ambiguous. Looked up from germline, CDR1 is SQVTM and CDR2 is ANQGSEA. V shed 6 bases and J shed 0 bases, with 8 bases lying between them. This CDR3 region has 12 residues. The CDR3, as DNA: TGCAGCGTCGGGTCCATGAACACTGAAGCTTTCTTT. Translation gives CSVGSMNTEAFF.

This rearrangement joins TRBV5-6 to TRBJ2-3; 8 bases are shared with TRBD2. Germline trimming cut 4 bases from V and 0 bases from J; bases unmatched to any gene: 7. Looked up from germline, CDR1 is SGHDT and CDR2 is YYEEEE. CDR3 size: 16 residues. CDR3 DNA: TGTGCCAGCAGCCTAATAGCGGGACCCAGCACAGATACGCAGTATTTT. This gives the protein CASSLIAGPSTDTQYF.

The chain joins TRBV6-5 to TRBJ1-1, with 7 bases aligning to TRBD1. CDR3 length: 15 amino acids. V lost 4 bases to trimming and J lost 1 base; unmatched junction nucleotides: 6. In germline, CDR1 is MNHEY, CDR2 SVGAGI. The CDR3 reads CASSSTGLANTEAFF. The CDR3 DNA reads TGTGCCAGCAGTTCGACAGGGCTAGCGAACACTGAAGCTTTCTTT.

This chain links TRBV7-3 with TRBJ2-7; possible D gene TRBD1, 6 bases. Per germline, CDR1 SGHTA and CDR2 FQGTGA. Deletions cut 1 base from V and 2 bases from J, with 12 bases between. The CDR3 length is 15 residues. The chain's CDR3 is CASSLNPGATYEQYF. DNA for the CDR3: TGTGCCAGCAGCTTAAACCCAGGGGCAACCTACGAGCAGTACTTC.

V usage is TRBV19 and J usage is TRBJ1-2, with 7 bases fitting TRBD1. Germline CDR1 and CDR2: LNHDA and SQIVND (reference sequence). The CDR3 spans 14 residues. J lost 4 bases, V lost 7 bases, and 9 bases had no gene match. The CDR3 reads CASTSGQTGYGYTF. CDR3 coding DNA: TGTGCCAGTACCTCGGGACAGACAGGCTATGGCTACACCTTC.

The V and J genes are TRBV7-2 and TRBJ2-7; TRBD2 might be the D (6 bases). The CDR3 is 13 residues long. Germline-derived CDR1 and CDR2 are SGHTA and FQGNSA. The V gene lost 4 bases and the J gene lost 12 bases, with 19 bases spanning the gap. CDR3 protein: CASSSPRDSGPYF. Here the CDR3 DNA reads TGTGCCAGCAGCTCGCCTCGGGACTCGGGGCCGTACTTC.

The chain employs TRBV2 and TRBJ2-1; a weak D match, TRBD2 (5 bases). V was trimmed by 7 bases and J by 7 bases, leaving 17 bases between them. This CDR3 contains 14 residues. Per the germline V gene, CDR1 is SNHLY and CDR2 is FYNNEI. The chain's CDR3 is CASTVTTLGNEQFF. CDR3 sequence (DNA): TGTGCCAGCACTGTAACTACACTAGGTAATGAGCAGTTCTTC.

The CDR3 coding sequence is TGTGCCAGCAGCTTAGCCGGGACGGGGGGACTAGCGGGAGGCACCGGGGAGCTGTTTTTT. Translating it yields CASSLAGTGGLAGGTGELFF. The chain has TRBV5-4 and TRBJ2-2; 15 bases match TRBD2. This CDR3 has 20 amino acids. Germline V CDR1 and CDR2: SGHNT, YYREEE (reference sequence). V shed 2 bases, J shed 4 bases, and the junction held 12 bases outside the gene matches.

This clone was seen once. The chain has TRBV7-2 and TRBJ2-5; D not certain. The CDR3 length is 14 residues. Per germline, CDR1 SGHTA and CDR2 FQGNSA. Trimming removed 5 bases at V and 2 bases at J, with 12 bases between. The CDR3 region has the DNA TGTGCCAGCAGCGATAGCTCCCCTCAAGAGACCCAGTACTTC. It specifies CASSDSSPQETQYF.

The rearrangement uses TRBV5-6 and TRBJ2-5, with D possibly being TRBD2 (5 bases). The J call is doubtful: the DNA matches TRBJ2-7 better. The CDR3 contains 13 residues. Per germline, CDR1 SGHDT and CDR2 YYEEEE. CDR3 nucleotides: TGTGCCAGCAGGGGAGAGGTTTGGAGCGAGCAGTACTTC. Protein sequence: CASRGEVWSEQYF.

The chain carries TRBV28 and TRBJ2-3; no definite D call. V lost 9 bases, J lost 0 bases, and 10 bases lay in between. From germline, CDR1 is MDHEN and CDR2 SYDVKM. This CDR3 is built from 13 residues. In nucleotides, the CDR3 is TGTGCCAGTACAGTACCTAGCACAGATACGCAGTATTTT. It codes for CASTVPSTDTQYF.

The gene calls are TRBV6-5 and TRBJ2-5; TRBD1 is a possible D gene (6 bases). Germline V CDR1 and CDR2: MNHEY, SVGAGI. There are 11 residues in the CDR3. V was clipped by 8 bases and J by 5 bases, with 9 bases between them. CDR3 protein: CASQGRETQYF. In nucleotides, the CDR3 is TGTGCCAGCCAGGGGCGGGAGACCCAGTACTTC.

J is TRBJ2-5 and V is TRBV25-1; D gene unclear. The CDR3 contains 15 residues. Germline loops: CDR1 MGHDK, CDR2 SYGVNS. The V end was cut by 0 bases, the J end by 5 bases, with 13 bases between. As DNA, the CDR3 is TGTGCCAGCAGTGAATATGGCGTCCCCGGGGAGACCCAGTACTTC. This translates into CASSEYGVPGETQYF.